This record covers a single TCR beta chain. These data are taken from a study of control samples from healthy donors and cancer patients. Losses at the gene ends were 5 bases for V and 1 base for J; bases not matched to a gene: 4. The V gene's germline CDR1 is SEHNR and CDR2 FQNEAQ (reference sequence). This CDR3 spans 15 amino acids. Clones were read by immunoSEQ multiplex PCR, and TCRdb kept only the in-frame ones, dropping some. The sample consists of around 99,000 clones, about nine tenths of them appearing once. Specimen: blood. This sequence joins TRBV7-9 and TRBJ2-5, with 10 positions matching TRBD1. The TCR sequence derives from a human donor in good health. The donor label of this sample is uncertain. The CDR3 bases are TGTGCCAGCAGCCCCTGGACAGGGGGCCAAGAGACCCAGTACTTC. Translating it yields CASSPWTGGQETQYF.